A single sample is the source of the 12 T cell receptor beta chains below, sequenced in a study of neoadjuvant anti-PD-1 for oral cavity cancer. Data came from immunoSEQ multiplex PCR; TCRdb stores just in-frame clones and leaves some out. This sample has 15,000 to 20,000 clones, with 67% found just once. Sequences were derived from PBMCs, sampled before nivolumab (anti-PD-1) treatment. These receptors were obtained from a person aged 35-79 years with oral cavity squamous cell carcinoma.

This clone was observed once. The chain is built from TRBV5-4 and TRBJ1-1; D is possibly TRBD1 (6 bases). Trimming removed 1 base from V and 3 bases from J, with 13 bases in between. There are 15 residues in the CDR3. The germline CDR1 and CDR2 sequences are SGHNT and YYREEE (reference sequence). The CDR3 is CASSLLAGVYTEAFF. CDR3 bases: TGTGCCAGCAGCTTGTTGGCAGGGGTTTACACTGAAGCTTTCTTT.

This chain uses TRBV5-1 with TRBJ1-5; 7 bases map to TRBD1. This CDR3 has 15 residues. Germline CDR1 reads SGHRS; CDR2 reads YFSETQ. J was trimmed by 4 bases and V by 4 bases; bases with no gene match: 8. The DNA for the CDR3 is TGCGCCAGCAGCCCGACAGGGCCCCATAATCAGCCCCAGCATTTT. Its translation: CASSPTGPHNQPQHF.

The chain employs TRBV5-1 and TRBJ2-3, with D possibly called TRBD1 or TRBD2 (5 bases each). There are 16 residues in the CDR3. Germline loops: CDR1 SGHRS, CDR2 YFSETQ. Trimming pared 4 bases from V and 0 bases from J, leaving 15 bases between. CDR3 in amino acids: CASSPRPGPSTDTQYF. CDR3 nucleotides: TGCGCCAGCAGCCCTCGACCGGGACCAAGCACAGATACGCAGTATTTT. The entire variable domain, with the rest obtained from reference TRBV5-1 and TRBJ2-3, is as follows: KAGVTQTPRYLIKTRGQQVTLSCSPISGHRSVSWYQQTPGQGLQFLFEYFSETQRNKGNFPGRFSGRQFSNSRSEMNVSTLELGDSALYLCASSPRPGPSTDTQYFGPGTRLTVL.

This chain connects TRBV10-1 to TRBJ2-1; TRBD2 matches at 8 bases. V shed 4 bases and J 9 bases; nucleotides not matched to a gene: 5. The CDR3 totals 13 residues. CDR1 and CDR2 from the germline V gene are WNHNN and SYGVQD (reference sequence). This CDR3 is CASSVRTSSEQFF. The CDR3 coding sequence is TGCGCCAGCAGTGTTCGGACTAGCAGTGAGCAGTTCTTC.

V usage is TRBV6-1 and J usage is TRBJ2-7; D remains unclear. This CDR3 comprises 14 residues. V dropped 3 bases and J dropped 1 base, with 10 bases sitting between them. Germline-derived CDR1 and CDR2 are MNHNS and SASEGT. The CDR3 DNA reads TGTGCCAGCAGTGACCCCCGCGGATCCTACGAGCAGTACTTC. It translates to CASSDPRGSYEQYF.

In regard to this clone: At one end, the junction sequence differs from germline, possibly due to a read error. This chain uses TRBV7-7 with TRBJ2-1, with D possibly being TRBD2 (6 bases). In germline, CDR1 is SSHAT, CDR2 FNYEAQ (reference sequence). The CDR3 spans 14 residues. The CDR3 sequence: CASSLGGGSNEQFF. DNA of the CDR3: TGTGCTAGCAGCTTAGGCGGAGGGTCCAATGAGCAGTTCTTC.

The chain uses TRBV6-6 and TRBJ2-7, with 13 bases identical to TRBD2. V shed 6 bases, J shed 3 bases, and the junction held 2 bases outside the gene matches. CDR1 and CDR2 from the germline V gene are MNHNY and SVGAGI (reference sequence). This CDR3 is built from 14 residues. Written as DNA, the CDR3 is TGTGCCAGCAGCGGGACTAGCGGGGTCTACGAGCAGTACTTC. Translated, it gives CASSGTSGVYEQYF.

In this sample, this clone turned up once. The V and J genes are TRBV29-1 and TRBJ1-2, with D uncertain. V lost 0 bases, J lost 0 bases, and 2 bases lay in between. CDR1 SQVTM and CDR2 ANQGSEA come from the germline V gene. This CDR3 has 12 amino acids. The CDR3: CSVEDPNYGYTF. CDR3 sequence (DNA): TGCAGCGTTGAAGATCCTAACTATGGCTACACCTTC. Full variable domain (remainder filled in from reference TRBV29-1 and TRBJ1-2): SAVISQKPSRDICQRGTSLTIQCQVDSQVTMMFWYRQQPGQSLTLIATANQGSEATYESGFVIDKFPISRPNLTFSTLTVSNMSPEDSSIYLCSVEDPNYGYTFGSGTRLTVV.

The CDR3 bases are TGTGCCAGCAGCGCCGGGACAGGGGGGGTCTACACCTTC. It encodes CASSAGTGGVYTF. The V call is TRBV5-8, the J call TRBJ1-2; 11 bases agree with TRBD1. Unmatched junction bases numbered 6, after V lost 4 bases and J lost 10 bases. The CDR3 covers 13 residues. Germline CDR1 SGHTS, CDR2 YDEGEE.

V gene TRBV7-2 combines with J gene TRBJ2-1; 7 bases line up with TRBD2. The CDR3 runs 17 residues. The ends lost 5 bases at V and 4 bases at J; junction bases unmatched: 14. Germline values: CDR1 SGHTA, CDR2 FQGNSA. CDR3 protein: CASSQGSGTGGYNEQFF. CDR3 DNA sequence: TGTGCCAGCAGCCAAGGGAGCGGGACTGGGGGATACAATGAGCAGTTCTTC.

This clone was picked up a small number of times. The chain couples TRBV5-1 to TRBJ2-7; 7 bases match TRBD1. CDR1 is SGHRS, CDR2 YFSETQ, per germline. J gave up 3 bases and V 1 base, and 7 bases lay outside the gene matches. The CDR3 spans 15 residues. DNA for the CDR3: TGCGCCAGCAGCTTGCATGGGGCAGGGGGCTACGAGCAGTACTTC. This gives the protein CASSLHGAGGYEQYF. The full variable domain, its missing parts supplied by reference TRBV5-1 and TRBJ2-7, is KAGVTQTPRYLIKTRGQQVTLSCSPISGHRSVSWYQQTPGQGLQFLFEYFSETQRNKGNFPGRFSGRQFSNSRSEMNVSTLELGDSALYLCASSLHGAGGYEQYFGPGTRLTVT.

The gene calls are TRBV25-1 and TRBJ1-1; a weak D match, TRBD1 (5 bases). Trimming shortened V by 7 bases and J by 1 base, and 13 bases separated the two germline ends. This CDR3 comprises 14 residues. CDR1 and CDR2 (germline): MGHDK, SYGVNS. CDR3 sequence (DNA): TGTGCCAGCAATACAGGTACTACGAACACTGAAGCTTTCTTT. Its translation is CASNTGTTNTEAFF.